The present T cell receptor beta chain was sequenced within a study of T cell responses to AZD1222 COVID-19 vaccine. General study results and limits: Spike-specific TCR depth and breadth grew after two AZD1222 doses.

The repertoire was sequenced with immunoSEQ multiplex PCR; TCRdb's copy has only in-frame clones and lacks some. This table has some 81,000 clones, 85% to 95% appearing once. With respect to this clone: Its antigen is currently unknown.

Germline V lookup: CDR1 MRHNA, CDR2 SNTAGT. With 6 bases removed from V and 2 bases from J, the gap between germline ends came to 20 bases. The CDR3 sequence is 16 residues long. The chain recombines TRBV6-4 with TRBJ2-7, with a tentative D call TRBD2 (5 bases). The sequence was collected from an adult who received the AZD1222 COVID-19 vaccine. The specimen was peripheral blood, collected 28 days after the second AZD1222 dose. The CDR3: CASSYLGAQATYEQYF. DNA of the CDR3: TGTGCCAGCAGCTATTTGGGAGCGCAGGCTACCTACGAGCAGTACTTC.